These 8 T cell receptor beta chains share one sample of origin, sequenced in a study of a mutant IDH1 vaccine in newly diagnosed glioma (dated by TCRdb to the early 2020s). The sample's time point label, decoded: week 11, during vaccination. Each vaccine dose was 300 ug of a 20-mer mutant IDH1 peptide in Montanide, given subcutaneously with topical imiquimod. Antigens for these TCRs are unknown. Libraries were prepared through the immunoSEQ multiplex PCR assay. The immuneACCESS repertoire file appears here via TCRdb, limited to in-frame rearrangements. These files lack a portion of the clones; in checked studies, under half of the deficit traces to unresolved V genes, and the cause of the others is not known. A total of tens of thousands of clones appear in this sample, less than 80% of them only once. Around 8% of the sample is in the top ten clones. Material: PBMCs, obtained from a glioma patient whose treatment included an IDH1 peptide vaccine. The receptors shown here come from a man in his forties or fifties with glioma.

This chain uses TRBV30 with TRBJ2-1; D perhaps matches TRBD1 (5 bases). Germline CDR1 reads GTSNPN; CDR2 reads SVGIG (reference sequence). Deletions cut 7 bases from V and 8 bases from J, with 24 bases between. This CDR3 is built from 15 residues. The CDR3 here is CASELGDGFIDEQFF. In DNA form, the CDR3 reads TGTGCCTCGGAGCTAGGGGATGGGTTCATCGATGAGCAGTTCTTC. Supplemented by reference TRBV30 and TRBJ2-1, the full variable domain reads SQTIHQWPATLVQPVGSPLSLECTVEGTSNPNLYWYRQAAGRGLQLLFYSVGIGQISSEVPQNLSASRPQDRQFILSSKKLLLSDSGFYLCASELGDGFIDEQFFGPGTRLTVL.

The chain recombines TRBV7-9 with TRBJ1-2, with 7 bases matching TRBD1. The V gene's germline CDR1 is SEHNR and CDR2 FQNEAQ (reference sequence). The ends lost 5 bases at V and 4 bases at J; junction bases unmatched: 4. This CDR3 region has 13 residues. CDR3 sequence reads: CASSTRTGYGYTF. The CDR3 DNA reads as TGTGCCAGCAGCACGAGGACAGGCTATGGCTACACCTTC.

CDR3 loop: CASATGSSYEQYF. DNA of the CDR3: TGTGCCAGCGCGACGGGCAGTTCCTACGAGCAGTACTTC. The chain carries TRBV19 and TRBJ2-7; D is undetermined. This CDR3 contains 13 residues. The V gene's germline CDR1 is LNHDA and CDR2 SQIVND (reference sequence). The V end lost 9 bases, the J end lost 1 base, and 13 bases lay between the germline ends.

This chain connects TRBV27 to TRBJ1-5; 8 nucleotides align to TRBD1. The V segment lost 10 bases and the J segment 2 bases; nucleotides outside the gene matches: 4. The CDR3 is 13 amino acids. CDR1 is MNHEY and CDR2 is SMNVEV in the germline V gene (reference sequence). The CDR3 here is CATADRGNQPQHF. CDR3 nucleotides: TGTGCCACCGCGGACAGGGGCAATCAGCCCCAGCATTTT.

CDR3 bases: TGTGCCAGCAGCTTAGGTCCGGGCGCCTGGGGAGAGACCCAGTACTTC. Translation gives CASSLGPGAWGETQYF. The gene calls are TRBV7-2 and TRBJ2-5, with D hard to call. V lost 1 base and J 4 bases, leaving 16 bases between the germline ends. CDR3 length equals 16 residues. Germline CDR1 is SGHTA and CDR2 is FQGNSA.

The chain is built from TRBV2 and TRBJ2-7; D possibly corresponds to TRBD1 (6 bases). The CDR3 is 16 amino acids. V lost 6 bases and J lost 5, with 23 bases in between. Germline lookup yields CDR1 SNHLY and CDR2 FYNNEI. The CDR3 loop is CASRDGTLRGADEQYF. In nucleotides, the CDR3 is TGTGCCAGCAGAGATGGGACCCTCAGGGGAGCCGACGAGCAGTACTTC.

The chain employs TRBV27 and TRBJ2-2, with 7 positions matching TRBD2. The CDR3 has 14 amino acids. Germline CDR1 reads MNHEY; CDR2 reads SMNVEV (reference sequence). The V and J ends lost 3 bases and 4 bases, in that order; junction bases with no gene match: 2. The CDR3 DNA follows: TGTGCCAGCAGTTTGGGAGGGGTCACCGGGGAGCTGTTTTTT. Protein product: CASSLGGVTGELFF.

The genes are TRBV27 and TRBJ2-7; perhaps TRBD2 as D (5 bases). Germline loops: CDR1 MNHEY, CDR2 SMNVEV (reference sequence). The CDR3 is made up of 13 amino acids. Trimming stripped 3 bases from V and 5 bases from J, with 11 bases between. CDR3 sequence: CASSLGFGDEQYF. DNA for the CDR3: TGTGCCAGCAGTTTGGGCTTCGGGGACGAGCAGTACTTC.